Below are 2 T cell receptor beta chains sequenced from a single sample in a study of T cells in localized non-small cell lung cancer. Sequencing was performed with immunoSEQ multiplex PCR; in TCRdb, only in-frame clones are kept and a portion is missing. The data show roughly 50,000 clones, approximately 91% seen once. This sample comprised peripheral blood, obtained before any cancer treatment. These TCRs come from a man between 40 and 70 years old with stage I lung adenocarcinoma.

This clone has only one observation. The genes are TRBV5-4 and TRBJ2-3, with 11 bases matching TRBD2. The CDR3 has 16 amino acids. Losses at the gene ends were 0 bases for V and 5 bases for J; bases not matched to a gene: 5. Germline V CDR1 and CDR2: SGHNT, YYREEE (reference sequence). Here the CDR3 DNA reads TGTGCCAGCAGCTTGGATCTAGCGGGAGGAGTAGATACGCAGTATTTT. Protein sequence: CASSLDLAGGVDTQYF.

The J gene is TRBJ2-3, the V gene TRBV5-1; TRBD1 matches 7 bases. The CDR3 is made up of 15 amino acids. The germline V gene encodes CDR1 SGHRS and CDR2 YFSETQ. With 3 bases clipped from V and 2 bases from J, the junction kept 6 bases outside the gene matches. In DNA, the CDR3 is TGCGCCAGCAGCTCAGACGGGACAGCCACAGATACGCAGTATTTT. Its protein product is CASSSDGTATDTQYF.